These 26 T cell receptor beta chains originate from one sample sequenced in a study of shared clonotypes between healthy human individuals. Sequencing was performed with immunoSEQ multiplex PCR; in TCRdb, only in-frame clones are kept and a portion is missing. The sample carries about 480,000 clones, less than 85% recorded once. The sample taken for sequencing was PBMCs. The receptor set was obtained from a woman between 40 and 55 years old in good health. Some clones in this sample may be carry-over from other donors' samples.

The CDR3 region has the DNA TGTGCCAGCAGTCAAGAGAATCAGCCCCAGCATTTT. It encodes CASSQENQPQHF. This sequence joins TRBV28 and TRBJ1-5; D is unclear. V lost 5 bases and J lost 4, with 6 bases in between. Germline CDR1 and CDR2: MDHEN and SYDVKM. The CDR3 sequence is 12 residues long. Filled out from reference TRBV28 and TRBJ1-5, the complete variable domain reads DVKVTQSSRYLVKRTGEKVFLECVQDMDHENMFWYRQDPGLGLRLIYFSYDVKMKEKGDIPEGYSVSREKKERFSLILESASTNQTSMYLCASSQENQPQHFGDGTRLSIL.

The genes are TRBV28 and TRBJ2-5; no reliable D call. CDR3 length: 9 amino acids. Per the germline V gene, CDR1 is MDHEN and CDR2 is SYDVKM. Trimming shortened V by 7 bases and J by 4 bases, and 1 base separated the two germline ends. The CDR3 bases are TGTGCCAGCACAGAGACCCAGTACTTC. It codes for CASTETQYF.

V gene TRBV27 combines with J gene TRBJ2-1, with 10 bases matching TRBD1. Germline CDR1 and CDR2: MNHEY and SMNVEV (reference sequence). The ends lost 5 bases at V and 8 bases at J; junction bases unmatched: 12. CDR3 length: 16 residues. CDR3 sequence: CASSPRQGARLDEQFF. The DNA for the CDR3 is TGTGCCAGCAGTCCGCGACAGGGGGCACGGTTGGATGAGCAGTTCTTC.

The CDR3 here is CASSPGVTGGKETQYF. CDR3 coding DNA: TGTGCCAGCAGTCCAGGTGTGACAGGCGGAAAAGAGACCCAGTACTTC. J is TRBJ2-5 and V is TRBV28; possible D gene TRBD1, 6 bases. The V gene lost 5 bases and the J gene lost 3 bases, with 19 bases spanning the gap. CDR1 MDHEN and CDR2 SYDVKM come from the germline V gene. This CDR3 is built from 16 residues.

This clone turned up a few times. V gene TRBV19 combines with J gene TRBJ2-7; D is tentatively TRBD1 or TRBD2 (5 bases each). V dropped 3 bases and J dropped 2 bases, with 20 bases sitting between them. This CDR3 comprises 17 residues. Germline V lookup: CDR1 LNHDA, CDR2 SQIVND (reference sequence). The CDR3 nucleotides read TGTGCCAGTAGTATGGGGCTGATGAGGGGCCTTACCTACGAGCAGTACTTC. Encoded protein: CASSMGLMRGLTYEQYF.

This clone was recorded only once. The CDR3: CASSYGADTQYF. The CDR3 DNA reads as TGTGCCAGCAGTTATGGGGCAGATACGCAGTATTTT. The V call is TRBV2, the J call TRBJ2-3; no clear D gene. There are 12 residues in the CDR3. Trimming left V 5 bases short and J 4 bases short, with 7 bases between. Germline CDR1 and CDR2: SNHLY and FYNNEI. Variable domain in full (rest from reference TRBV2 and TRBJ2-3): EPEVTQTPSHQVTQMGQEVILRCVPISNHLYFYWYRQILGQKVEFLVSFYNNEISEKSEIFDDQFSVERPDGSNFTLKIRSTKLEDSAMYFCASSYGADTQYFGPGTRLTVL.

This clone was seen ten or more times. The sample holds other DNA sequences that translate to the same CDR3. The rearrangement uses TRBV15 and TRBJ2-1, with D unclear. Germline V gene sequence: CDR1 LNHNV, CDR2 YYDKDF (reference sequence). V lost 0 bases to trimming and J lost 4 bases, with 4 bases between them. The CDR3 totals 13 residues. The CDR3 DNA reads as TGTGCCACCAGCAGAGATTCGTACAATGAGCAGTTCTTC. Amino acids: CATSRDSYNEQFF.

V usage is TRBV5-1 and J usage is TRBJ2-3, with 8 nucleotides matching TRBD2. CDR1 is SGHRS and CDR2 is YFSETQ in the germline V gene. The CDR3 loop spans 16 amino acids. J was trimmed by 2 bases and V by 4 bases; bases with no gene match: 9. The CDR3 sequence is CASSATTSGVTDTQYF. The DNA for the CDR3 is TGCGCCAGCAGCGCAACTACTAGCGGAGTCACAGATACGCAGTATTTT.

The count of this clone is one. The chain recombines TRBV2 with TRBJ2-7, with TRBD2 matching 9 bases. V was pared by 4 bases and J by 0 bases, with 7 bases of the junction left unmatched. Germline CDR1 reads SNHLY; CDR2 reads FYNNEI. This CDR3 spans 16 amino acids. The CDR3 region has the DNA TGTGCCAGCAGTGTCTCGCTAGCGGGATCCTCCTACGAGCAGTACTTC. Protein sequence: CASSVSLAGSSYEQYF.

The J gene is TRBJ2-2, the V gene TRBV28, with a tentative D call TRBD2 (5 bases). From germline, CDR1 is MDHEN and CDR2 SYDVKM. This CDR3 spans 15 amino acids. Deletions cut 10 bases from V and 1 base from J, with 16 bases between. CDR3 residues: CATLGGAENTGELFF. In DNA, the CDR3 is TGTGCCACCCTCGGAGGTGCGGAGAACACCGGGGAGCTGTTTTTT.

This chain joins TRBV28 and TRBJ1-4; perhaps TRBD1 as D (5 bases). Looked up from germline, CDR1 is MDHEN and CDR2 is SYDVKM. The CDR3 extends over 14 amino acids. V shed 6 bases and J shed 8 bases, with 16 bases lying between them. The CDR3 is CASRVQGPLEKLFF. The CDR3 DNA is TGTGCCAGCAGAGTCCAGGGTCCCCTCGAAAAACTGTTTTTT.

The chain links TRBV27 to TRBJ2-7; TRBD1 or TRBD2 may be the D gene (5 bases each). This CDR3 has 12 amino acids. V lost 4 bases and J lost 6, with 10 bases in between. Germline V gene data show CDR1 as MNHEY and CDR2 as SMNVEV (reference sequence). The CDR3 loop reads CASSSRGVEQYF. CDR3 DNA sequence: TGTGCCAGCAGTTCGCGAGGGGTCGAGCAGTACTTC.

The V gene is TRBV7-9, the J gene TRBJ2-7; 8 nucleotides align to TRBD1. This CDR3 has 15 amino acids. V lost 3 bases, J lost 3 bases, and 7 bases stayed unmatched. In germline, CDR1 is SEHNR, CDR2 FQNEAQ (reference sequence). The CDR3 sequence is CASSLGQAPIYEQYF. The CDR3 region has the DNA TGTGCCAGCAGCTTGGGACAGGCCCCAATCTACGAGCAGTACTTC.

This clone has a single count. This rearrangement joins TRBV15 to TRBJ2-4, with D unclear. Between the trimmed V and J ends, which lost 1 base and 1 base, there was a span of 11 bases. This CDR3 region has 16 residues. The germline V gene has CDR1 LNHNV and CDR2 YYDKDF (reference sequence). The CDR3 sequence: CATSRGTVGAKNIQYF. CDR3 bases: TGTGCCACCAGCAGAGGGACCGTCGGTGCCAAAAACATTCAGTACTTC.

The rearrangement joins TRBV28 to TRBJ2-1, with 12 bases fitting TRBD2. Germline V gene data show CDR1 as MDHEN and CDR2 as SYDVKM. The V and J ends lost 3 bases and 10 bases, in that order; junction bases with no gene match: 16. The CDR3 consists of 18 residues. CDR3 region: CASSLSLAGGPSMGEQFF. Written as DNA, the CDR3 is TGTGCCAGCAGTTTGTCCCTAGCGGGAGGGCCGAGCATGGGGGAGCAGTTCTTC.

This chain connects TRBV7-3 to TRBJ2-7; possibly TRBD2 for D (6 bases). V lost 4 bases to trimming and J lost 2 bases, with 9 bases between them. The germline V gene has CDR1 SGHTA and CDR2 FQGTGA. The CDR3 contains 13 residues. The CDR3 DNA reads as TGTGCCAGCAGCTCGGGACTCGCCTACGAGCAGTACTTC. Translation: CASSSGLAYEQYF.

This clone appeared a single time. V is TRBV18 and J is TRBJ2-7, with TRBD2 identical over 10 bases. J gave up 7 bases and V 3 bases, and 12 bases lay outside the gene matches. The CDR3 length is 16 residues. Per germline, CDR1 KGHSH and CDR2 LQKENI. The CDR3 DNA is TGTGCCAGCTCACCCGCCCCGGGAGCGGGAGGGAGGGAGCAGTACTTC. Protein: CASSPAPGAGGREQYF.

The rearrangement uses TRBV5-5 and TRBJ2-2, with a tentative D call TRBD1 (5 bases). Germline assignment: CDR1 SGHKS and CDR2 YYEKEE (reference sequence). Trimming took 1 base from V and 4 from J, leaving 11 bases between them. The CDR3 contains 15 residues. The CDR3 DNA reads TGTGCCAGCAGCTTGCGTCAGGGCGGCACCGGGGAGCTGTTTTTT. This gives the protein CASSLRQGGTGELFF.

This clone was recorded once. This chain's CDR3 is CASSQDRYTQYF. CDR3 bases: TGTGCCAGCAGCCAAGATAGGTATACGCAGTATTTT. V is TRBV4-2 and J is TRBJ2-3, with D unclear. Germline lookup yields CDR1 LGHNA and CDR2 YNFKEQ. There are 12 residues in the CDR3. V lost 0 bases and J lost 7, with 5 bases in between.

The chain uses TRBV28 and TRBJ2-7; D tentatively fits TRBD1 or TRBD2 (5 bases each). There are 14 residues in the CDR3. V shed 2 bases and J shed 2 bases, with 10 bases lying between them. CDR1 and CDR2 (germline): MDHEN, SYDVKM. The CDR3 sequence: CASSLVPGPYEQYF. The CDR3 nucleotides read TGTGCCAGCAGTTTAGTTCCGGGACCCTACGAGCAGTACTTC.

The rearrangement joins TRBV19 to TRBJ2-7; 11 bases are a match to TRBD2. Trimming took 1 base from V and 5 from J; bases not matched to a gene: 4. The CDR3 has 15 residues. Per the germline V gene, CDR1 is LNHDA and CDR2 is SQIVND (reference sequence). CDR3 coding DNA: TGTGCCAGTAGTATAGGGTCTAGCGGGAGGAACGAGCAGTACTTC. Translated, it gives CASSIGSSGRNEQYF.

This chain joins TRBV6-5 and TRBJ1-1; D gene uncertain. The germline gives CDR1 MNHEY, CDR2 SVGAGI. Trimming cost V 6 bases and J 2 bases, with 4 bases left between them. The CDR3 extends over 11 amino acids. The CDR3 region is CASRHNTEAFF. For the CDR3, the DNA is TGTGCCAGCAGGCATAACACTGAAGCTTTCTTT.

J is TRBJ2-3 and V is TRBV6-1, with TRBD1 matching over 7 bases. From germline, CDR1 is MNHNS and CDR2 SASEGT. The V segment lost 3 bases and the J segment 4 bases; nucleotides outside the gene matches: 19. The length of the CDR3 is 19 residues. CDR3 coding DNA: TGTGCCAGCAGTGACCCCCGACTCGACAGGGATCCCCACGCAGATACGCAGTATTTT. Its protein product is CASSDPRLDRDPHADTQYF.

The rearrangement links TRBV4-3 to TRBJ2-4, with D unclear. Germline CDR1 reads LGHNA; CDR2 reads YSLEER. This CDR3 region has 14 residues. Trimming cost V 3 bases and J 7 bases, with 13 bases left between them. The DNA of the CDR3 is TGCGCCAGCAGCCAGTTCCCAGGTGTGAACATTCAGTACTTC. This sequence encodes CASSQFPGVNIQYF.

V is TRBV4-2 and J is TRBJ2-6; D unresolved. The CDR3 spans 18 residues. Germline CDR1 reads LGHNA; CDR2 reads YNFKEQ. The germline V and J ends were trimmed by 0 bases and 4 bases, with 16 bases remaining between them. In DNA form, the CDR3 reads TGTGCCAGCAGCCAAGATCCCGGTCAGGCTAGGGGGGCCAACGTCCTGACTTTC. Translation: CASSQDPGQARGANVLTF.

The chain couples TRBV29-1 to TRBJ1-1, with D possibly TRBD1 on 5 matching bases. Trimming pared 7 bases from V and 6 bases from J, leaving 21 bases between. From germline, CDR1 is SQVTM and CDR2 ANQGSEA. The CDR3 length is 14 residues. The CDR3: CSAHRTYINAEAFF. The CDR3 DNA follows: TGCAGCGCCCATCGGACATATATCAACGCTGAAGCTTTCTTT.